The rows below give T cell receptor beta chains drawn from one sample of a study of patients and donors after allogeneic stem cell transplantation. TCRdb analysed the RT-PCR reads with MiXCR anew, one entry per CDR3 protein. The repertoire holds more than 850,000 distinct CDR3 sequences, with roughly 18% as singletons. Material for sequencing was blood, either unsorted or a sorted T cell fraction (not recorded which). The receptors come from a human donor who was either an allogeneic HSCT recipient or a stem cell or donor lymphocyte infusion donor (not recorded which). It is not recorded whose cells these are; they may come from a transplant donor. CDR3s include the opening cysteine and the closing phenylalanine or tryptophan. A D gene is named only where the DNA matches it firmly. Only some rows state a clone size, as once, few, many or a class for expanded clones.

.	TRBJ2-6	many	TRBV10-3	TGTGCCATCAGTGAATCCTTCTCTGGGGCCAACGTCCTGACTTTC	CAISESFSGANVLTF
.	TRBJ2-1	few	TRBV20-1	TGCAGTGCTAGTCCATCGGGCAATGAGCAGTTCTTC	CSASPSGNEQFF
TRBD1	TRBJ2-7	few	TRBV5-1	TGCGCCAGCAGCTCGTGGACAGGGGGCTGGGAGCAGTACTTC	CASSSWTGGWEQYF
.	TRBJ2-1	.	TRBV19	TGTGCCAGTAGTTCTTCTAGCCGGGACTCGGCGGGAAATGAGCAGTTCTTC	CASSSSSRDSAGNEQFF
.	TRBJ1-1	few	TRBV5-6	TGTGCCAGCAGCTTGGTATCGGGAACGGGCACTGAAGCTTTCTTT	CASSLVSGTGTEAFF
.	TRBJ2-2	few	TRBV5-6	TGTGCCAGCAGTCAGGGGCGGTACACCGGGGAGCTGTTTTTT	CASSQGRYTGELFF
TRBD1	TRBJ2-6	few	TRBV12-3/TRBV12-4	TGTGCCAGCACCCTGTGGAACAGGGGCGCAGGGGCCAACGTCCTGACTTTC	CASTLWNRGAGANVLTF
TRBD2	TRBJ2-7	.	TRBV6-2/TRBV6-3	TGTGCCAGCAGTTATTCTAGCGGGAGGCCATGGGAGCAGTACTTC	CASSYSSGRPWEQYF
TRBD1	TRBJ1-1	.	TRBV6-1	TGTGCCAGCAGTCGGGACAGCCGAACAGGCGAAGCTTTCTTT	CASSRDSRTGEAFF
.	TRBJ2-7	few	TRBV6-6	TGTGCCAGCAGTCCCGGGACCGGGATCTACTTC	CASSPGTGIYF